What follows are 22 T cell receptor beta chains derived from one specimen sequenced in a study of T cells after yellow fever vaccination. Using its own MiXCR run on the 5' RACE reads, TCRdb lists one record per CDR3 protein. The data contain 29,000 or so distinct CDR3 sequences, about 4.7% of them singletons. The source was CD8+ T cells sorted from PBMCs, collected 10 days after the yellow fever booster vaccination. The receptors stem from a young man who received the YFV17D yellow fever vaccine.

This clonotype was observed many times. The CDR3 region has the DNA TGTGCCAGCAGTTTGGCTCTAGGGACTATTGATGGCTACACCTTC. Protein: CASSLALGTIDGYTF. The chain carries TRBV28 and TRBJ1-2; D is possibly TRBD1 (5 bases). The CDR3 has 15 amino acids. V dropped 3 bases and J dropped 6 bases, with 17 bases sitting between them. CDR1 and CDR2 from the germline V gene are MDHEN and SYDVKM.

This clonotype was counted at least ten times. This rearrangement joins TRBV7-9 to TRBJ2-3; weak D call: TRBD2 (5 bases). The V and J ends lost 2 bases and 0 bases respectively, with 12 bases between them. Germline V gene data show CDR1 as SEHNR and CDR2 as FQNEAQ (reference sequence). This CDR3 is built from 16 residues. The CDR3 protein is CASSLKSAVSTDTQYF. Here the CDR3 DNA reads TGTGCCAGCAGCTTAAAATCAGCGGTTAGCACAGATACGCAGTATTTT.

A word on this clonotype: This sequence may be a read error, since a much larger clone differs from it by one base. This chain joins TRBV12-3 or TRBV12-4 and TRBJ2-7; the D is unclear. The CDR3 spans 12 residues. CDR3 protein: CSSSLSSYEQYF. The DNA of the CDR3 is TGTTCCAGCAGTTTGAGCAGCTACGAGCAGTACTTC.

This clonotype appeared many times. The chain combines TRBV7-6 with TRBJ2-3; the D call may be TRBD1 or TRBD2 (5 bases each). V lost 5 bases and J lost 6, with 15 bases in between. CDR3 length: 14 amino acids. The germline CDR1 and CDR2 sequences are SGHVS and FNYEAQ. The CDR3 spells CASSLGTGADTQYF. DNA of the CDR3: TGTGCCAGCAGCCTGGGGACCGGAGCTGATACGCAGTATTTT.

This clonotype has ten or more counts. V is TRBV18 and J is TRBJ2-2, with D unclear. CDR3 size: 12 residues. V gave up 1 base and J gave up 6 bases, with 3 bases separating them. Germline V gene lookup returns CDR1 KGHSH and CDR2 LQKENI. In DNA form, the CDR3 reads TGTGCCAGCTCACCACGGGCCGGGGAGCTGTTTTTT. This gives the protein CASSPRAGELFF.

Ten or more counts support this clonotype. The chain recombines TRBV29-1 with TRBJ2-7, with D possibly matching TRBD1 (5 bases). The germline CDR1 and CDR2 sequences are SQVTM and ANQGSEA. This CDR3 is 13 amino acids long. V was clipped by 3 bases and J by 0 bases, with 9 bases between them. DNA for the CDR3: TGCAGCGTTGAGAAGGACAACTCCTACGAGCAGTACTTC. Protein product: CSVEKDNSYEQYF.

The table lists this clonotype with many counts. J is TRBJ2-2 and V is TRBV9; D not certain. CDR3 size: 13 residues. Germline V gene sequence: CDR1 SGDLS, CDR2 YYNGEE. Deletions cut 4 bases from V and 4 bases from J, with 8 bases between. CDR3 nucleotides: TGTGCCAGCAGCCCCACTGGCACCGGGGAGCTGTTTTTT. Residues: CASSPTGTGELFF.

This clonotype was counted at least ten times. This chain uses TRBV6-5 with TRBJ2-1, with TRBD2 as a possible D gene (5 bases). This CDR3 contains 13 residues. Trimming pared 6 bases from V and 10 bases from J, leaving 16 bases between. Germline V gives CDR1 MNHEY, CDR2 SVGAGI. The CDR3 loop is CASSHTGVREQFF. CDR3 coding DNA: TGTGCCAGCAGCCACACCGGGGTCAGGGAGCAGTTCTTC.

At least ten counts were recorded for this clonotype. The rearrangement joins TRBV12-3 or TRBV12-4 to TRBJ2-7; 8 nucleotides line up with TRBD1. The trim removed 5 bases at V and 6 bases at J, leaving 6 bases unmatched. The CDR3 is 13 residues long. The CDR3 loop reads CASSLGTGLEQYF. For the CDR3, the DNA is TGTGCCAGCAGTCTCGGGACAGGCCTCGAGCAGTACTTC.

By frequency in the sample, this clonotype is medium-sized. The chain couples TRBV7-8 to TRBJ2-2; tentatively, D is TRBD2 (5 bases). This CDR3 is 14 amino acids long. With 3 bases removed from V and 4 bases from J, the gap between germline ends came to 9 bases. Germline CDR1 is SGHVS and CDR2 is FQNEAQ. The CDR3 nucleotides are TGTGCCAGCAGCTTTACGGCGGGCACCGGGGAGCTGTTTTTT. Protein product: CASSFTAGTGELFF.

This clonotype appeared many times. The V gene is TRBV3-1, the J gene TRBJ2-1; TRBD2 matches at 9 bases. Trimming cost V 0 bases and J 6 bases; bases outside gene matches: 6. Looked up from germline, CDR1 is LGHDT and CDR2 is YNNKEL (reference sequence). The CDR3 sequence is 16 residues long. CDR3 residues: CASSQEGLAGPNEQFF. In DNA, the CDR3 is TGTGCCAGCAGCCAAGAGGGTCTAGCGGGACCCAATGAGCAGTTCTTC.

This clonotype was seen ten or more times. This chain uses TRBV9 with TRBJ2-2, with D maybe TRBD2 (6 bases). With 3 bases removed from V and 7 bases from J, the gap between germline ends came to 13 bases. CDR3 length: 14 residues. Germline CDR1 is SGDLS and CDR2 is YYNGEE. In nucleotides, the CDR3 is TGTGCCAGCAGCGAGCCCGGCGGGAACGGGGAGCTGTTTTTT. This codes for CASSEPGGNGELFF. The variable domain in full, completed from reference TRBV9 and TRBJ2-2, reads DSGVTQTPKHLITATGQRVTLRCSPRSGDLSVYWYQQSLDQGLQFLIQYYNGEERAKGNILERFSAQQFPDLHSELNLSSLELGDSALYFCASSEPGGNGELFFGEGSRLTVL.

Ten or more counts support this clonotype. The chain recombines TRBV10-2 with TRBJ2-3; the match to TRBD2 covers 10 bases. The CDR3 covers 15 residues. The V gene end was trimmed by 11 bases and the J gene end by 5 bases; junction bases not matched to a gene: 13. The germline CDR1 and CDR2 sequences are WSHSY and SAAADI. The CDR3 reads CASAPKRGGGDTQYF. CDR3 nucleotides: TGCGCCTCGGCACCTAAGCGGGGGGGGGGAGATACGCAGTATTTT.

As for this clonotype: With a much larger clone just one base away, this may be a read error. The chain couples TRBV23-1 to TRBJ2-1, with TRBD2 matching 7 bases. TRBV23-1 is labeled an ORF, and its function is uncertain. The CDR3 is 15 residues long. The CDR3, as DNA: TGCGCCAGCACCCGAGGCGGGAGAATGGGAAATGAGCAGATCTTC. Encoded protein: CASTRGGRMGNEQIF.

This clonotype was seen many times. This chain joins TRBV20-1 and TRBJ2-1, with D possibly TRBD2 on 6 matching bases. CDR1 and CDR2 from the germline V gene are DFQATT and SNEGSKA (reference sequence). Trimming removed 1 base from V and 8 bases from J, with 9 bases in between. CDR3 length: 12 residues. The CDR3 loop is CSARGGVHEQFF. The CDR3 DNA reads TGCAGTGCTAGAGGGGGGGTCCATGAGCAGTTCTTC.

There are many counts of this clonotype. V and J are TRBV20-1 and TRBJ2-3; D ambiguous. V lost 2 bases, J lost 0 bases, and 12 bases lay in between. The CDR3 runs 15 residues. Germline CDR1 and CDR2: DFQATT and SNEGSKA (reference sequence). CDR3 sequence (DNA): TGCAGTGCTAGATTCCCCTCAGCTAGCACAGATACGCAGTATTTT. Translating gives CSARFPSASTDTQYF.

This clonotype occurred once. Just one base apart from a much larger clone, this may be a read error. The chain carries TRBV5-6 and TRBJ2-7, with TRBD2 as a possible D gene (6 bases). The germline gives CDR1 SGHDT, CDR2 YYEEEE. The CDR3 length is 14 residues. CDR3 sequence reads: CASSPSGSSYGQYF. The CDR3 DNA reads as TGTGCCAGCAGCCCGAGCGGGTCTTCCTACGGGCAGTACTTC. The whole variable domain, filled in from reference TRBV5-6 and TRBJ2-7, reads DAGVTQSPTHLIKTRGQQVTLRCSPKSGHDTVSWYQQALGQGPQFIFQYYEEEERQRGNFPDRFSGHQFPNYSSELNVNALLLGDSALYLCASSPSGSSYGQYFGPGTRLTVT.

This clonotype was seen at least ten times. V and J are TRBV4-3 and TRBJ1-2; D is ambiguous. The V gene's germline CDR1 is LGHNA and CDR2 YSLEER. V lost 0 bases and J 4 bases, leaving 9 bases between the germline ends. This CDR3 has 14 residues. CDR3 region: CASSQDVYSYGYTF. The CDR3 nucleotides read TGCGCCAGCAGCCAAGATGTTTACAGCTATGGCTACACCTTC.

This clonotype was seen at least ten times. The chain carries TRBV28 and TRBJ2-3; 8 positions agree with TRBD1. Trimming at V came to 4 bases and at J to 1 base, leaving 4 bases not matched to a gene. Per the germline V gene, CDR1 is MDHEN and CDR2 is SYDVKM. The CDR3 length is 15 residues. DNA of the CDR3: TGTGCCAGCAGTTCGACGACAGGGGGCACAGATACGCAGTATTTT. This sequence encodes CASSSTTGGTDTQYF.

This clonotype was recorded many times. The genes are TRBV7-6 and TRBJ2-5; 8 bases align to TRBD2. The V and J ends lost 5 bases and 5 bases, in that order; junction bases with no gene match: 13. This CDR3 has 16 amino acids. Germline loops: CDR1 SGHVS, CDR2 FNYEAQ. DNA for the CDR3: TGTGCCAGCAGCCCAGTGACTAGCGATCTGGGTGAGACCCAGTACTTC. Translation: CASSPVTSDLGETQYF.

This clonotype was counted at least ten times. The chain links TRBV7-8 to TRBJ1-1; possible D gene TRBD1, 5 bases. The CDR3 sequence is 14 residues long. Germline values: CDR1 SGHVS, CDR2 FQNEAQ. V was clipped by 1 base and J by 3 bases, with 9 bases between them. The CDR3 nucleotides read TGTGCCAGCAGCTTAGTCTGGGGGGACACTGAAGCTTTCTTT. Residues: CASSLVWGDTEAFF.

This clonotype has ten or more counts. CDR3 sequence reads: CASSLPSGGKGVDTQYF. CDR3 nucleotide sequence: TGTGCCAGCAGTCTCCCCTCCGGGGGGAAAGGTGTAGATACGCAGTATTTT. The chain recombines TRBV27 with TRBJ2-3, with 7 positions matching TRBD2. The CDR3 covers 17 residues. Looked up from germline, CDR1 is MNHEY and CDR2 is SMNVEV (reference sequence). Trimming took 5 bases from V and 5 from J; bases not matched to a gene: 16.